The 9 T cell receptor beta chains listed next were all sequenced from one sample in a study of metastatic and nonmetastatic thyroid tumors. TCRdb reprocessed the PCR reads using MiXCR. The top ten hold 16% of the sample, which has roughly 30,000 clones, less than 14% seen once. Every patient underwent thyroid surgery untreated. The sample was blood. These receptors were collected from a female donor with papillary thyroid cancer or a benign thyroid nodule (not recorded which). Some clones in this sample may be carry-over from other donors' samples.

This clone was observed many times. This chain links TRBV24-1 with TRBJ2-5; no reliable D call. The CDR3 extends over 13 amino acids. Germline CDR1 KGHDR, CDR2 SFDVKD. The V and J ends lost 4 bases and 7 bases respectively, with 12 bases between them. CDR3: CATSEAPPGTQYF. Here the CDR3 DNA reads TGTGCCACCAGTGAAGCCCCTCCGGGGACCCAGTACTTC.

This clone showed up just a few times. Possible read error: a much larger clone is one base away. Other DNA sequences in the sample encode the same CDR3. The rearrangement joins TRBV7-8 to TRBJ1-4; TRBD1 aligns across 8 bases. CDR1 is SGHVS, CDR2 FQNEAQ, per germline. The CDR3 runs to 14 residues. CDR3 sequence: CASSFTGGLEKLFF. The CDR3 coding sequence is TGCGCCAGCAGCTTTACAGGGGGATTGGAGAAACTGTTTTTT. Combining the CDR3 with reference TRBV7-8 and TRBJ1-4 gives the whole variable domain GAGVSQSPRYKVAKRGQDVALRCDPISGHVSLFWYQQALGQGPEFLTYFQNEAQLDKSGLPSDRFFAERPEGSVSTLKIQRTQQEDSAVYLCASSFTGGLEKLFFGSGTQLSVL.

This clone is labeled as medium-sized. V is TRBV6-5 and J is TRBJ1-2; D not resolved. Trimming took off 2 bases at V and 5 bases at J, with 9 bases between the two ends. Germline values: CDR1 MNHEY, CDR2 SVGAGI. This CDR3 is built from 13 residues. Written as DNA, the CDR3 is TGTGCCAGCAGTTACGGGCAGTTTTATGGCTACACCTTC. This sequence encodes CASSYGQFYGYTF.

This clone was seen ten or more times. This CDR3 is CAWSVWWAGREDEQYF. The DNA for the CDR3 is TGTGCCTGGAGTGTATGGTGGGCAGGGCGGGAGGACGAGCAGTACTTC. J is TRBJ2-7 and V is TRBV30; the match to TRBD2 covers 8 bases. The junction had 12 bases not matched to a gene; V was cut back by 0 bases and J by 5 bases. CDR1 is GTSNPN and CDR2 is SVGIG in the germline V gene (reference sequence). This CDR3 comprises 16 residues.

This clone was seen repeatedly, ten times or more. V usage is TRBV20-1 and J usage is TRBJ1-6, with TRBD1 identical over 9 bases. Looked up from germline, CDR1 is DFQATT and CDR2 is SNEGSKA (reference sequence). There are 15 residues in the CDR3. The V segment lost 2 bases and the J segment 3 bases; nucleotides outside the gene matches: 2. The CDR3 loop is CSARPTGGYNSPLHF. CDR3 nucleotides: TGCAGTGCTAGACCGACAGGGGGCTATAATTCACCCCTCCACTTT.

This clone was picked up many times. The chain uses TRBV7-8 and TRBJ2-5; perhaps TRBD2 as D (5 bases). Per the germline V gene, CDR1 is SGHVS and CDR2 is FQNEAQ. The CDR3 runs 17 residues. The V end lost 6 bases, the J end lost 2 bases, and 22 bases lay between the germline ends. As DNA, the CDR3 is TGTGCCAGCAGTCAGCCTTTAGGTGTCGGGGTACAAGAGACCCAGTACTTC. The encoded protein is CASSQPLGVGVQETQYF.

This clone was detected many times. The CDR3 spells CASSWRGQVPGLAAPYEQYF. In DNA form, the CDR3 reads TGTGCCAGCAGCTGGAGGGGACAGGTTCCCGGACTAGCGGCCCCCTACGAGCAGTACTTC. The V and J genes are TRBV7-8 and TRBJ2-7; TRBD2 aligns across 10 bases. The V gene end was trimmed by 4 bases and the J gene end by 2 bases; junction bases not matched to a gene: 20. Germline CDR1 reads SGHVS; CDR2 reads FQNEAQ. This CDR3 has 20 residues. Variable domain in full (rest from reference TRBV7-8 and TRBJ2-7): GAGVSQSPRYKVAKRGQDVALRCDPISGHVSLFWYQQALGQGPEFLTYFQNEAQLDKSGLPSDRFFAERPEGSVSTLKIQRTQQEDSAVYLCASSWRGQVPGLAAPYEQYFGPGTRLTVT.

The V call is TRBV6-5, the J call TRBJ2-1; 10 bases fit TRBD2. V lost 7 bases and J lost 7; bases outside the gene matches: 13. Germline CDR1 and CDR2: MNHEY and SVGAGI. The CDR3 spans 16 residues. CDR3 residues: CASTRSKLAGENEQFF. Here the CDR3 DNA reads TGTGCCAGCACTCGCTCGAAGCTAGCGGGAGAGAATGAGCAGTTCTTC.

This clone was found many times. This chain joins TRBV6-5 and TRBJ2-5, with TRBD2 identical over 11 bases. Germline V gene data show CDR1 as MNHEY and CDR2 as SVGAGI. CDR3 length: 17 residues. V lost 2 bases and J lost 1; bases outside the gene matches: 6. CDR3 sequence (DNA): TGTGCCAGCAGTTACGGGCTAGCGGGAGGTACCCAAGAGACCCAGTACTTC. Its protein is CASSYGLAGGTQETQYF.